A single sample is the source of the 12 T cell receptor beta chains below, sequenced in a study of blood T cells in healthy people across ages. Primed by a sample-barcoded 5' primer and a J-beta primer mix, a second PCR proceeded for about 6 to 12 cycles. TCRdb used MiXCR to reprocess the 5' RACE reads, holding one entry per CDR3 protein. Here the sample spans about 800,000 distinct CDR3 sequences, roughly 60% being singletons. Source material: blood. The receptors stem from a man under 40 in good health.

The CDR3 here is CASSLVPHAAITDTQYF. For the CDR3, the DNA is TGTGCCAGCAGCTTAGTCCCCCATGCAGCTATCACAGATACGCAGTATTTT. The V call is TRBV11-2, the J call TRBJ2-3; D not resolved. Germline loops: CDR1 SGHAT, CDR2 FQNNGV. The CDR3 loop spans 17 amino acids. The germline V and J ends were trimmed by 1 base and 2 bases, with 16 bases remaining between them.

Only a few counts were recorded for this clonotype. The chain recombines TRBV9 with TRBJ2-3; the match to TRBD2 covers 8 bases. Germline lookup yields CDR1 SGDLS and CDR2 YYNGEE. Trimming removed 4 bases from V and 1 base from J; junction bases left unmatched: 5. The CDR3 is 15 residues long. The CDR3 here is CASSTSGTRTDTQYF. The CDR3 nucleotides read TGTGCCAGCAGCACTAGCGGAACACGCACAGATACGCAGTATTTT. Drawing the rest from reference TRBV9 and TRBJ2-3, the complete variable domain is DSGVTQTPKHLITATGQRVTLRCSPRSGDLSVYWYQQSLDQGLQFLIQYYNGEERAKGNILERFSAQQFPDLHSELNLSSLELGDSALYFCASSTSGTRTDTQYFGPGTRLTVL.

J is TRBJ2-4 and V is TRBV2; D may be TRBD1 (7 bases). The J call is doubtful: the DNA matches TRBJ2-5 better. The CDR3 runs to 15 residues. Germline lookup yields CDR1 SNHLY and CDR2 FYNNEI. The CDR3 loop reads CASSYGGTAGETQYF. In DNA, the CDR3 is TGTGCCAGCAGCTATGGGGGGACAGCGGGAGAGACCCAGTACTTC.

The chain joins TRBV20-1 to TRBJ2-7; TRBD2 agrees at 12 bases. J lost 6 bases, V lost 5 bases, and 11 bases had no gene match. Germline-derived CDR1 and CDR2 are DFQATT and SNEGSKA (reference sequence). This CDR3 is 15 amino acids long. This CDR3 is CSAPPRLAGAVEQYF. CDR3 coding DNA: TGCAGTGCTCCCCCTCGACTAGCGGGAGCGGTCGAGCAGTACTTC.

V gene TRBV9 combines with J gene TRBJ2-5; D gene uncertain. CDR1 is SGDLS, CDR2 YYNGEE, per germline. The CDR3 totals 15 residues. Trimming shortened V by 0 bases and J by 3 bases, and 12 bases separated the two germline ends. CDR3 nucleotides: TGTGCCAGCAGCGTAGTCCCCACACACAAAGAGACCCAGTACTTC. Translation gives CASSVVPTHKETQYF.

The chain joins TRBV20-1 to TRBJ1-1; TRBD1 is a possible D gene (6 bases). Germline CDR1 and CDR2: DFQATT and SNEGSKA (reference sequence). This CDR3 has 13 amino acids. Trimming removed 6 bases from V and 11 bases from J, with 22 bases in between. CDR3 sequence reads: CSAPRGRGYYAFF. The CDR3 DNA follows: TGCAGTGCCCCCAGGGGTCGGGGGTACTATGCTTTCTTT.

The chain couples TRBV7-9 to TRBJ1-2; D unresolved. Germline CDR1 is SEHNR and CDR2 is FQNEAQ (reference sequence). The CDR3 has 16 residues. V was pared by 0 bases and J by 0 bases, with 11 bases between. The CDR3 loop reads CASSLAHSEANYGYTF. DNA of the CDR3: TGTGCCAGCAGCTTAGCCCACAGTGAAGCTAACTATGGCTACACCTTC.

The chain combines TRBV5-1 with TRBJ2-1; D is tentatively TRBD1 or TRBD2 (5 bases each). The CDR3 runs 16 residues. Germline-derived CDR1 and CDR2 are SGHRS and YFSETQ. V gave up 1 base and J gave up 4 bases, with 15 bases separating them. The DNA of the CDR3 is TGCGCCAGCAGCTTGACCCGGGACCCCTTATACAATGAGCAGTTCTTC. Amino acid sequence: CASSLTRDPLYNEQFF.

The gene calls are TRBV28 and TRBJ1-2; D possibly corresponds to TRBD1 (6 bases). V lost 5 bases and J lost 5, with 12 bases in between. CDR3 size: 13 residues. CDR1 is MDHEN, CDR2 SYDVKM, per germline. DNA of the CDR3: TGTGCCAGCAGTGGGGGCCCAGGGTATGGCTACACCTTC. The encoded protein is CASSGGPGYGYTF.

The sample holds a few counts of this clonotype. The rearrangement links TRBV27 to TRBJ2-7, with a weak D call TRBD1 (5 bases). Trimming pared 6 bases from V and 2 bases from J, leaving 11 bases between. The length of the CDR3 is 13 residues. CDR1 is MNHEY and CDR2 is SMNVEV in the germline V gene (reference sequence). CDR3 sequence: CASRPTGTYEQYF. Here the CDR3 DNA reads TGTGCCAGCAGACCAACAGGAACCTACGAGCAGTACTTC.

The rearrangement joins TRBV18 to TRBJ2-7; D call uncertain. The CDR3 runs to 15 residues. Trimming left V 0 bases short and J 0 bases short, with 9 bases between. In germline, CDR1 is KGHSH, CDR2 LQKENI. The CDR3 coding sequence is TGTGCCAGCTCACCACCGTCAATAAGCTCCTACGAGCAGTACTTC. It translates to CASSPPSISSYEQYF.

The chain uses TRBV7-2 and TRBJ2-1; 9 bases line up with TRBD2. With 7 bases clipped from V and 10 bases from J, the junction kept 20 bases outside the gene matches. Per germline, CDR1 SGHTA and CDR2 FQGNSA. This CDR3 is 17 amino acids long. CDR3 in amino acids: CASNWGFVREGRREQFF. The CDR3, as DNA: TGTGCCAGCAATTGGGGTTTTGTGCGGGAGGGCCGTAGGGAGCAGTTCTTC.